A selection of T cell receptor beta chains follows, all from one sample in a study of CD8 T cells in Susac syndrome. TCRdb independently ran MiXCR on the immunoSEQ multiplex PCR reads; one entry per CDR3 protein. The sample includes some 60,000 distinct CDR3 sequences, approximately 92% of them seen just once. Sequencing was performed on CD8+ T cells from PBMCs. The receptors here all came from a human donor in good health. CDR3s include the opening cysteine and the closing phenylalanine or tryptophan. The D gene is left open where the match is weak. Expanded clones are given a class, and other clones once, few, many or no size at all.

-	-	TRBV7-2	TRBJ1-5	CASSAGTSNSNQPQHF	TGTGCCAGCAGCGCCGGGACGTCGAATAGCAATCAGCCCCAGCATTTT
TRBD2	-	TRBV12-3/TRBV12-4	TRBJ2-7	CASSFGLAVSYEQYF	TGTGCCAGCAGTTTTGGCCTAGCGGTTAGTTACGAGCAGTACTTC
-	-	TRBV29-1	TRBJ2-3	CSVGGRMSDTQYF	TGCAGCGTTGGAGGGAGGATGTCAGATACGCAGTATTTT
-	-	TRBV12-3/TRBV12-4	TRBJ2-7	CASSPLTDEQYF	TGTGCCAGCAGTCCGCTGACTGACGAGCAGTACTTC
-	-	TRBV27	TRBJ1-2	CASSYRGNYGYTF	TGTGCCAGCAGTTATCGGGGGAACTATGGCTACACCTTC
-	-	TRBV2	TRBJ2-1	CASSEGSGSYNEQFF	TGTGCCAGCAGTGAAGGTAGTGGCTCCTACAATGAGCAGTTCTTC
TRBD2	-	TRBV7-9	TRBJ2-5	CASSSLGLAHETQYF	TGTGCCAGCAGCTCACTGGGACTAGCACACGAGACCCAGTACTTC
-	-	TRBV13	TRBJ1-1	CASSWSELNTEAFF	TGTGCCAGCAGCTGGAGTGAACTGAACACTGAAGCTTTCTTT
TRBD2	-	TRBV2	TRBJ2-1	CASSAFLGLEDEQFF	TGTGCCAGCAGTGCGTTCTTGGGACTAGAGGATGAGCAGTTCTTC
-	-	TRBV7-7	TRBJ2-5	CASSPDLGNETQYF	TGTGCCAGCAGCCCAGACTTAGGGAACGAGACCCAGTACTTC
TRBD2	-	TRBV11-2	TRBJ2-5	CASSLRLAGGFTETQYF	TGTGCCAGCAGCTTACGACTAGCGGGGGGGTTCACGGAGACCCAGTACTTC
-	-	TRBV11-2	TRBJ2-7	CASSSHDSYEQYF	TGTGCCAGCAGCTCCCACGACAGCTACGAGCAGTACTTC
TRBD1	-	TRBV3-1	TRBJ2-7	CASSQGRRTGSYEQYF	TGTGCCAGCAGCCAAGGTCGTAGGACAGGCTCCTACGAGCAGTACTTC
-	-	TRBV4-3	TRBJ2-3	CASSQDNPGTDTQYF	TGCGCCAGCAGCCAAGATAATCCTGGGACAGATACGCAGTATTTT
-	-	TRBV4-1	TRBJ1-1	CASSQVIGQNTEAFF	TGCGCCAGCAGCCAAGTGATCGGACAGAACACTGAAGCTTTCTTT
TRBD1	-	TRBV28	TRBJ1-1	CASSPAGGEAFF	TGTGCCAGCAGTCCTGCAGGGGGTGAAGCTTTCTTT
-	-	TRBV6-1	TRBJ1-5	CASSGYNQPQHF	TGTGCCAGCAGTGGGTACAATCAGCCCCAGCATTTT
-	-	TRBV4-1	TRBJ2-7	CASSPRTVSYEQYF	TGCGCCAGCAGCCCCCGGACAGTCTCCTACGAGCAGTACTTC
-	-	TRBV12-3/TRBV12-4	TRBJ1-2	CASSWDRSYGYTF	TGTGCCAGCAGCTGGGACCGGTCCTATGGCTACACCTTC
-	few	TRBV27	TRBJ1-5	CASSLDSNQPQHF	TGTGCCAGCAGTTTAGATAGCAATCAGCCCCAGCATTTT
TRBD2	-	TRBV12-3/TRBV12-4	TRBJ2-7	CASSSSGRSSYEQYF	TGTGCCAGCAGCTCGAGCGGGAGGAGCTCCTACGAGCAGTACTTC
-	few	TRBV28	TRBJ2-5	CASTAGKGETQYF	TGTGCCAGCACGGCGGGGAAAGGGGAGACCCAGTACTTC
TRBD2	-	TRBV4-1	TRBJ2-2	CASSRRPTGGGGELFF	TGCGCCAGCAGCCGACGACCCACCGGGGGGGGCGGGGAGCTGTTTTTT
-	-	TRBV4-1	TRBJ1-5	CASSERVGSNQPQHF	TGCGCCAGCAGCGAGAGAGTAGGGAGCAATCAGCCCCAGCATTTT
-	-	TRBV9	TRBJ2-1	CASSVVIASPYNEQFF	TGTGCCAGCAGCGTAGTAATAGCGAGTCCATACAATGAGCAGTTCTTC
-	-	TRBV4-2	TRBJ2-3	CASSQDSTDAQYF	TGTGCCAGCAGCCAAGATAGCACAGATGCGCAGTATTTT
-	-	TRBV3-1	TRBJ2-5	CASSQTGFQETQYF	TGTGCCAGCAGCCAGACAGGATTCCAAGAGACCCAGTACTTC
-	-	TRBV2	TRBJ1-1	CASSEAQNTEAFF	TGTGCCAGCAGTGAAGCCCAGAACACTGAAGCTTTCTTT
TRBD2	once	TRBV6-6	TRBJ2-7	CASSYKTSGGNEQYF	TGTGCCAGCAGTTACAAGACTAGCGGGGGGAACGAGCAGTACTTC
-	-	TRBV28	TRBJ1-1	CASRPARGGPEAFF	TGTGCCAGCAGGCCCGCTCGGGGGGGCCCTGAAGCTTTCTTT
-	-	TRBV28	TRBJ1-4	CASSSLRLSINGKLFF	TGTGCCAGCAGTTCACTCCGGTTGAGTATTAATGGAAAACTGTTTTTT
TRBD1	-	TRBV20-1	TRBJ2-3	CSARDRVWEDTDTQYF	TGCAGTGCTAGGGACAGGGTGTGGGAAGACACAGATACGCAGTATTTT
TRBD2	-	TRBV11-2	TRBJ2-1	CASSLFRFVTGGPGEQFF	TGTGCCAGCAGCTTATTCCGGTTTGTGACGGGGGGGCCAGGTGAGCAGTTCTTC
-	-	TRBV7-9	TRBJ1-2	CASSLEPVYGYTF	TGTGCCAGCAGCTTAGAACCAGTCTATGGCTACACCTTC
TRBD1	once	TRBV6-2/TRBV6-3	TRBJ2-5	CASSYPFGDRVETQYF	TGTGCCAGCAGTTACCCTTTCGGGGACAGGGTGGAGACCCAGTACTTC
-	-	TRBV5-8	TRBJ2-4	CASKGGAKNIQYF	TGTGCCAGCAAAGGGGGGGCCAAAAACATTCAGTACTTC